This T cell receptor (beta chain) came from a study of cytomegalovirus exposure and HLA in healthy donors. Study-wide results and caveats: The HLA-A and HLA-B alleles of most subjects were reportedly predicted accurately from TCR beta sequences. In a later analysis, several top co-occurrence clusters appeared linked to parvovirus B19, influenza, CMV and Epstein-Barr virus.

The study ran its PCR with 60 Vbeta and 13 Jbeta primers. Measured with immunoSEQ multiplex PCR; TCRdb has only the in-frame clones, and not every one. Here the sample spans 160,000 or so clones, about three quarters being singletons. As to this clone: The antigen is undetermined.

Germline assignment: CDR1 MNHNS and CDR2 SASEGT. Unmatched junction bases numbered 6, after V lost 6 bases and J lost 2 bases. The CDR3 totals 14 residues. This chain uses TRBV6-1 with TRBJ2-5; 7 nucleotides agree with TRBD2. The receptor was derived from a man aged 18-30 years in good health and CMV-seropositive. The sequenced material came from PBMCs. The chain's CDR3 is CASRESGLQETQYF. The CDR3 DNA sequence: TGTGCCAGCAGGGAATCGGGACTACAAGAGACCCAGTACTTC.